A single sample gave rise to the 29 T cell receptor beta chains below, sequenced in a study of spatial heterogeneity in lung cancer. Time point denoted: sample taken at primary tumor resection. Tumor, nontumor lung or frozen PBMC supplied whole RNA, sequenced without sorting. From the 5' RACE reads, TCRdb called clonotypes with MiXCR, one entry per CDR3 protein. The repertoire consists of approximately 24,000 distinct CDR3 sequences, with roughly 4.8% occurring once and the leading ten covering roughly 5%. Sample: PBMCs, taken at surgery. The source of these receptors is a male donor with early-stage non-small cell lung cancer.

This clonotype has a count of ten or more. The rearrangement joins TRBV20-1 to TRBJ1-1; D is undetermined. Germline V gene sequence: CDR1 DFQATT, CDR2 SNEGSKA (reference sequence). V shed 6 bases and J shed 5 bases, with 19 bases lying between them. The CDR3 is made up of 14 amino acids. Here the CDR3 DNA reads TGCAGTGCCCCTAGAGGGTTAGTTGGGACTGAAGCTTTCTTT. Residues: CSAPRGLVGTEAFF.

This clonotype was found many times. The junction departs from the called germline gene at one end, perhaps through a read error. The rearrangement links TRBV3-1 to TRBJ2-1; D is perhaps TRBD2 (5 bases). Looked up from germline, CDR1 is LGHDT and CDR2 is YNNKEL (reference sequence). CDR3 length: 13 amino acids. The CDR3: CASSQDLGYGEVF. The CDR3 DNA sequence: TGTGCCAGCAGCCAAGATTTGGGGTACGGGGAAGTCTTC.

This clonotype was observed at least ten times. J is TRBJ2-1 and V is TRBV7-2; D is possibly TRBD2 (5 bases). Per germline, CDR1 SGHTA and CDR2 FQGNSA. The CDR3 contains 15 residues. Trimming pared 5 bases from V and 9 bases from J, leaving 20 bases between. The CDR3 nucleotides read TGTGCCAGCAGCCTCACTTCAATCCGGGAAATTGAGCAGTTCTTC. It specifies CASSLTSIREIEQFF.

In its sample, this clonotype was seen many times. The rearrangement joins TRBV3-1 to TRBJ1-1, with D possibly being TRBD1 (5 bases). Trimming pared 1 base from V and 6 bases from J, leaving 9 bases between. Germline loops: CDR1 LGHDT, CDR2 YNNKEL (reference sequence). The CDR3 totals 13 residues. This CDR3 is CASSQVREPEAFF. CDR3 nucleotide sequence: TGTGCCAGCAGCCAAGTCAGGGAACCTGAAGCTTTCTTT.

This clonotype came up many times. V and J are TRBV27 and TRBJ1-1; a possible D gene is TRBD1 (5 bases). CDR3 length: 13 amino acids. The V and J ends lost 6 bases and 1 base respectively, with 9 bases between them. The germline V gene encodes CDR1 MNHEY and CDR2 SMNVEV (reference sequence). The CDR3 spells CASRRQSNTEAFF. In nucleotides, the CDR3 is TGTGCCAGCAGGAGACAGTCGAACACTGAAGCTTTCTTT.

Ten or more counts support this clonotype. The gene calls are TRBV7-2 and TRBJ2-2, with D unresolved. The V end was cut by 5 bases, the J end by 3 bases, with 10 bases between. Germline V gene lookup returns CDR1 SGHTA and CDR2 FQGNSA. This CDR3 has 14 residues. The CDR3 here is CASSPTYDTGELFF. DNA of the CDR3: TGTGCCAGCAGCCCCACTTACGACACCGGGGAGCTGTTTTTT. Based on the CDR3 plus reference TRBV7-2 and TRBJ2-2, the full variable domain is GAGVSQSPSNKVTEKGKDVELRCDPISGHTALYWYRQSLGQGLEFLIYFQGNSAPDKSGLPSDRFSAERTGGSVSTLTIQRTQQEDSAVYLCASSPTYDTGELFFGEGSRLTVL.

The chain has TRBV6-9 and TRBJ1-2; tentatively, D is TRBD1 (5 bases). There are 12 residues in the CDR3. Per germline, CDR1 MNHGY and CDR2 SVAAGI. The V and J ends lost 11 bases and 2 bases respectively, with 12 bases between them. Here the CDR3 DNA reads TGTGCCGGACAAACCGAGAACTATGGCTACACCTTC. Amino acid sequence: CAGQTENYGYTF.

This clonotype was picked up many times. CDR3 region: CATRNGGGGAYEQYF. As DNA, the CDR3 is TGTGCCACACGTAATGGAGGCGGGGGAGCCTACGAGCAGTACTTC. The chain combines TRBV6-2 or TRBV6-3 with TRBJ2-7; 7 bases match TRBD2. The CDR3 runs 15 residues. CDR1 and CDR2 from the germline V gene are MNHEY and SVGEGT. V lost 10 bases to trimming and J lost 2 bases; unmatched junction nucleotides: 14.

V is TRBV20-1 and J is TRBJ1-5, with TRBD1 matching over 7 bases. Trimming removed 6 bases from V and 2 bases from J; junction bases left unmatched: 4. CDR1 is DFQATT and CDR2 is SNEGSKA in the germline V gene (reference sequence). This CDR3 has 13 amino acids. In DNA form, the CDR3 reads TGCAGTGCCTTAGGACAGGGCAATCAGCCCCAGCATTTT. Amino acid sequence: CSALGQGNQPQHF.

The table lists this clonotype with a few counts. This chain joins TRBV5-6 and TRBJ2-7, with 8 bases identical to TRBD1. This CDR3 contains 16 residues. V gave up 3 bases and J gave up 2 bases; unmatched junction bases: 10. Germline CDR1 and CDR2: SGHDT and YYEEEE. The CDR3 reads CASSSYKLDRAYEQYF. In DNA, the CDR3 is TGTGCCAGCAGCTCGTACAAATTGGACAGGGCCTACGAGCAGTACTTC. The entire variable domain, with the rest obtained from reference TRBV5-6 and TRBJ2-7, is as follows: DAGVTQSPTHLIKTRGQQVTLRCSPKSGHDTVSWYQQALGQGPQFIFQYYEEEERQRGNFPDRFSGHQFPNYSSELNVNALLLGDSALYLCASSSYKLDRAYEQYFGPGTRLTVT.

This clonotype was detected ten times or more. This rearrangement joins TRBV25-1 to TRBJ2-1; D remains ambiguous. The CDR3 runs 13 residues. The germline V gene encodes CDR1 MGHDK and CDR2 SYGVNS. V shed 0 bases and J shed 11 bases, with 11 bases lying between them. The CDR3 bases are TGTGCCAGCAGTGAATACCCCCTCCAGAAGCAGTTCTTC. Its translation is CASSEYPLQKQFF.

In regard to this clonotype: This may stem from a read error, because a much larger clone lies one nucleotide away. This chain joins TRBV18 and TRBJ1-6; D may be TRBD1 (5 bases). V dropped 3 bases and J dropped 10 bases, with 16 bases sitting between them. The CDR3 length is 15 residues. Germline CDR1 reads KGHSH; CDR2 reads LQKENI. This CDR3 is CASSPRDGGSSPLHF. CDR3 coding DNA: TGTGCCAGCTCACCGCGGGACGGGGGAAGCTCACCCCTCCACTTT.

This clonotype was seen ten or more times. The J gene is TRBJ2-1, the V gene TRBV12-3 or TRBV12-4, with 7 bases matching TRBD1. The ends lost 6 bases at V and 2 bases at J; junction bases unmatched: 4. This CDR3 has 14 amino acids. The chain's CDR3 is CASRLGQPYNEQFF. CDR3 coding DNA: TGTGCCAGCAGGCTGGGACAGCCCTACAATGAGCAGTTCTTC.

This clonotype was recorded many times. The chain joins TRBV28 to TRBJ1-5, with 7 positions matching TRBD1. The CDR3 spans 14 residues. Trimming took 6 bases from V and 1 from J; bases not matched to a gene: 3. Germline V gives CDR1 MDHEN, CDR2 SYDVKM. The CDR3, as DNA: TGTGCCAGCAGCCCGGGACAGAGCAATCAGCCCCAGCATTTT. Amino acids: CASSPGQSNQPQHF.

This clonotype was seen at least ten times. This sequence joins TRBV6-2 or TRBV6-3 and TRBJ2-4, with TRBD2 as a possible D gene (5 bases). The CDR3 covers 16 residues. V was cut by 6 bases and J by 0 bases, with 15 bases left in between. The germline V gene encodes CDR1 MNHEY and CDR2 SVGEGT. Here the CDR3 reads CASSLTSSAAKNIQYF. CDR3 nucleotide sequence: TGTGCCAGCAGCCTTACTAGTTCAGCAGCCAAAAACATTCAGTACTTC.

This clonotype has a count of ten or more. The gene calls are TRBV7-9 and TRBJ2-7; D gene uncertain. V was pared by 2 bases and J by 1 base, with 9 bases between. This CDR3 comprises 14 residues. Germline lookup yields CDR1 SEHNR and CDR2 FQNEAQ (reference sequence). CDR3 in DNA: TGTGCCAGCAGCTTACTGTCAGGTTCCTACGAGCAGTACTTC. Protein sequence: CASSLLSGSYEQYF.

This clonotype was recorded at least ten times. The CDR3 here is CASSQEKRNTEAFF. The CDR3 nucleotides are TGTGCCAGCAGCCAAGAGAAACGGAACACTGAAGCTTTCTTT. V usage is TRBV14 and J usage is TRBJ1-1; D is unresolved. This CDR3 has 14 amino acids. CDR1 SGHDN and CDR2 FVKESK come from the germline V gene. V lost 0 bases and J 1 base, leaving 6 bases between the germline ends.

This clonotype has a count of ten or more. The gene calls are TRBV6-2 or TRBV6-3 and TRBJ1-5; D is ambiguous. The CDR3 contains 16 residues. CDR1 is MNHEY, CDR2 SVGEGT, per germline. V was shortened by 2 bases and J by 4 bases, with 15 bases between the two germline ends. CDR3 region: CASSYGPRRSNQPQHF. The CDR3, as DNA: TGTGCCAGCAGTTACGGCCCCCGCAGATCTAATCAGCCCCAGCATTTT.

This clonotype was picked up many times. V gene TRBV7-2 combines with J gene TRBJ2-7; 10 nucleotides match TRBD2. V lost 4 bases and J lost 0; bases outside the gene matches: 6. Germline CDR1 is SGHTA and CDR2 is FQGNSA. The CDR3 totals 16 residues. The CDR3 region is CASSSGLALSSYEQYF. The CDR3 bases are TGTGCCAGCAGCTCGGGACTAGCGTTGAGCTCCTACGAGCAGTACTTC.

This clonotype was recorded a few times. The J gene is TRBJ2-7, the V gene TRBV6-5, with 8 bases aligning to TRBD1. The CDR3 is 14 residues long. Germline trimming cut 4 bases from V and 3 bases from J; bases unmatched to any gene: 5. Germline lookup yields CDR1 MNHEY and CDR2 SVGAGI. CDR3 DNA: TGTGCCAGCAGTTCACAGGGGGGCCTCTACGAGCAGTACTTC. Translated: CASSSQGGLYEQYF.

This clonotype was counted at least ten times. This chain uses TRBV6-2 or TRBV6-3 with TRBJ2-7; D may be TRBD2 (5 bases). This CDR3 has 15 residues. V dropped 0 bases and J dropped 6 bases, with 15 bases sitting between them. The germline gives CDR1 MNHEY, CDR2 SVGEGT. The CDR3 DNA is TGTGCCAGCAGTTACTCGGTCGGGGTCAAGGGCGAGCAGTACTTC. Amino acids: CASSYSVGVKGEQYF.

This clonotype occurred many times. The genes are TRBV20-1 and TRBJ2-6, with D unclear. V was clipped by 5 bases and J by 2 bases, with 16 bases between them. This CDR3 has 16 residues. Germline lookup yields CDR1 DFQATT and CDR2 SNEGSKA (reference sequence). CDR3 DNA: TGCAGTGCTGCCCCCGGGCATGCGGCTGGGGCCAACGTCCTGACTTTC. Its protein is CSAAPGHAAGANVLTF.

This clonotype showed up many times. The rearrangement links TRBV7-9 to TRBJ1-5, with D unresolved. V was shortened by 1 base and J by 0 bases, with 7 bases between the two germline ends. Germline V CDR1 and CDR2: SEHNR, FQNEAQ (reference sequence). The CDR3 runs 15 residues. The CDR3: CASSLGTDSNQPQHF. In DNA, the CDR3 is TGTGCCAGCAGCTTAGGAACAGATAGCAATCAGCCCCAGCATTTT. Full variable domain (outside the CDR3, taken from reference TRBV7-9 and TRBJ1-5): DTGVSQNPRHKITKRGQNVTFRCDPISEHNRLYWYRQTLGQGPEFLTYFQNEAQLEKSRLLSDRFSAERPKGSFSTLEIQRTEQGDSAMYLCASSLGTDSNQPQHFGDGTRLSIL.

The sample holds many counts of this clonotype. V gene TRBV28 combines with J gene TRBJ2-7; D is possibly TRBD1 (6 bases). The CDR3 spans 14 residues. CDR1 and CDR2 from the germline V gene are MDHEN and SYDVKM. V dropped 6 bases and J dropped 5 bases, with 17 bases sitting between them. Here the CDR3 reads CASSPRTGPDEQYF. The CDR3 DNA sequence: TGTGCCAGCAGCCCGAGAACAGGGCCCGACGAGCAGTACTTC. Full variable domain (remainder filled in from reference TRBV28 and TRBJ2-7): DVKVTQSSRYLVKRTGEKVFLECVQDMDHENMFWYRQDPGLGLRLIYFSYDVKMKEKGDIPEGYSVSREKKERFSLILESASTNQTSMYLCASSPRTGPDEQYFGPGTRLTVT.

This rearrangement joins TRBV5-4 to TRBJ1-3; D might be TRBD1 (6 bases). Germline assignment: CDR1 SGHNT and CDR2 YYREEE (reference sequence). The V end was cut by 5 bases, the J end by 0 bases, with 12 bases between. This CDR3 contains 15 residues. CDR3 bases: TGTGCCAGCAGTCGCGGACAGACCTCTGGAAACACCATATATTTT. Translated: CASSRGQTSGNTIYF.

This clonotype has a count of ten or more. The chain recombines TRBV6-4 with TRBJ2-7; D not resolved. The CDR3 sequence is 13 residues long. V dropped 5 bases and J dropped 3 bases, with 11 bases sitting between them. The germline V gene has CDR1 MRHNA and CDR2 SNTAGT. CDR3 nucleotide sequence: TGTGCCAGCAGTCCTCTTGATCTCTACGAGCAGTACTTC. Its protein is CASSPLDLYEQYF.

This clonotype was seen at least ten times. V is TRBV5-5 and J is TRBJ1-2, with TRBD1 matching 8 bases. This CDR3 region has 15 residues. CDR1 SGHKS and CDR2 YYEKEE come from the germline V gene (reference sequence). Losses at the gene ends were 5 bases for V and 8 bases for J; bases not matched to a gene: 14. CDR3 protein: CASRPGTGRAGGYTF. CDR3 DNA: TGTGCCAGCAGACCCGGGACAGGCCGAGCGGGAGGCTACACCTTC.

In its sample, this clonotype was seen many times. For the CDR3, the DNA is TGTGCCAGCAGCTTAGGGGTTATGTCGGCCACTGAAGCTTTCTTT. This sequence encodes CASSLGVMSATEAFF. V is TRBV7-9 and J is TRBJ1-1; D remains unclear. The CDR3 has 15 amino acids. Trimming stripped 1 base from V and 4 bases from J, with 13 bases between. Germline V lookup: CDR1 SEHNR, CDR2 FQNEAQ (reference sequence).

This clonotype has at least ten counts. The chain links TRBV15 to TRBJ2-7, with TRBD1 matching 8 bases. CDR3 size: 15 residues. The trim removed 3 bases at V and 8 bases at J, leaving 12 bases unmatched. Germline assignment: CDR1 LNHNV and CDR2 YYDKDF (reference sequence). This CDR3 reads CATSRDPGQDSKQYF. CDR3 nucleotide sequence: TGTGCCACCAGCAGGGATCCGGGACAGGACTCCAAGCAGTACTTC.